The subject of this entry is one T cell receptor beta chain. Primers: 60 Vbeta forward and 13 Jbeta reverse. Profiled with immunoSEQ multiplex PCR; TCRdb holds only in-frame clones, not every one. The sample yields hundreds of thousands of clones, approximately 82% seen once. The germline V gene encodes CDR1 MDHEN and CDR2 SYDVKM. V lost 5 bases to trimming and J lost 2 bases, with 13 bases between them. The CDR3 contains 15 residues. The data derive from a study of cytomegalovirus exposure and HLA in healthy donors. The sequence came from a male donor in good health and CMV-seronegative. Sequencing input: PBMCs. This chain uses TRBV28 with TRBJ1-5; maybe TRBD1 (6 bases). The CDR3 here is CASSHQGLGNQPQHF. CDR3 DNA: TGTGCCAGCAGTCACCAGGGGTTGGGCAATCAGCCCCAGCATTTT.